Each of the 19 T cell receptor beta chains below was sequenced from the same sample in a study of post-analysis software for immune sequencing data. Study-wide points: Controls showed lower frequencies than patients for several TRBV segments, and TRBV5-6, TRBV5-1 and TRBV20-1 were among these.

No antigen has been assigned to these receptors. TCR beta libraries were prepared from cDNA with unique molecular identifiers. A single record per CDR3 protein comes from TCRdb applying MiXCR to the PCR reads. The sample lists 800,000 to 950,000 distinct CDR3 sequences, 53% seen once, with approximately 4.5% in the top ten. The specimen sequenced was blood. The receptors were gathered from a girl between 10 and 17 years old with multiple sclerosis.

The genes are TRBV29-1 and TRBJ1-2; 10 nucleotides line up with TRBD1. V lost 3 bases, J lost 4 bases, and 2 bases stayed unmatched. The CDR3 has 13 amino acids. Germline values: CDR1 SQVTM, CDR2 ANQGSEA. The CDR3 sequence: CSVEGQGTYGYTF. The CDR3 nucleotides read TGCAGCGTTGAGGGACAGGGGACCTATGGCTACACCTTC.

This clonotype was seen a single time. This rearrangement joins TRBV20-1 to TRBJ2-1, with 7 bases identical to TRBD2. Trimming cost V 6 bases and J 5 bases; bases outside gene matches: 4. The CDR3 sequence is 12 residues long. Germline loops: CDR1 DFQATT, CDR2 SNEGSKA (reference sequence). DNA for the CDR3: TGCAGTGCGCCACTAGCGAACAATGAGCAGTTCTTC. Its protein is CSAPLANNEQFF.

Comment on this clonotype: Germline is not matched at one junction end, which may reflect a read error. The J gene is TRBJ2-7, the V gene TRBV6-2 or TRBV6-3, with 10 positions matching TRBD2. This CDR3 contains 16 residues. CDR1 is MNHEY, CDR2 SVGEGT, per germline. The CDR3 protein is CASSYSRTSGSYKQYF. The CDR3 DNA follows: TGTGCCAGCAGTTACTCTCGGACTAGCGGCTCCTACAAGCAGTACTTC.

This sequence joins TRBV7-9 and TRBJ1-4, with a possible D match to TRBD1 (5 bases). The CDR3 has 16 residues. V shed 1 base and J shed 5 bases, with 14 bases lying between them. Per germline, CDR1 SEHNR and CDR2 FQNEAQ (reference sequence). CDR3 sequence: CASSLEGAGPNEKLFF. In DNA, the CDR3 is TGTGCCAGCAGCTTAGAGGGCGCAGGGCCAAATGAAAAACTGTTTTTT.

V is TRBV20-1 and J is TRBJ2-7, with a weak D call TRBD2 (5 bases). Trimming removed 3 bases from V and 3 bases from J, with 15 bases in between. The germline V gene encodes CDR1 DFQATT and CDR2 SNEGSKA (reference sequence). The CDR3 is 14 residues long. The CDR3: CSASPGPAGYEQYF. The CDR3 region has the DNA TGCAGTGCTAGCCCGGGCCCCGCGGGCTACGAGCAGTACTTC.

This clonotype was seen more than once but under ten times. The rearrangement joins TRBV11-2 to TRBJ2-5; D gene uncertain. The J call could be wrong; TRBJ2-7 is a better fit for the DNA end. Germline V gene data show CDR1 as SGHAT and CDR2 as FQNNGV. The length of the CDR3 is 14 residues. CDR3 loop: CASSPVHLSYEQYF. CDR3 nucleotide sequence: TGTGCCAGCAGCCCTGTTCACCTGAGTTACGAGCAGTACTTC.

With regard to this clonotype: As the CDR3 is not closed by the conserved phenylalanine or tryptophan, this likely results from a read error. CDR3 coding DNA: TGCGCCAGCAGCGAGTGGGGGCCCCTCTACGAGCAGTACATC. It specifies CASSEWGPLYEQYI. The J gene is TRBJ2-7, the V gene TRBV5-1, with D possibly matching TRBD1 (6 bases). Looked up from germline, CDR1 is SGHRS and CDR2 is YFSETQ. The CDR3 spans 14 residues. V lost 4 bases to trimming and J lost 3 bases, with 14 bases between them.

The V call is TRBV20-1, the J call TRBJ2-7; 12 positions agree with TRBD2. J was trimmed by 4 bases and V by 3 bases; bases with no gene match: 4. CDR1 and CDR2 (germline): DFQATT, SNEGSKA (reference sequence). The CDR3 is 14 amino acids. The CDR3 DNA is TGCAGTGCTAGGCTGACTAGCGGGAGATACGAGCAGTACTTC. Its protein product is CSARLTSGRYEQYF.

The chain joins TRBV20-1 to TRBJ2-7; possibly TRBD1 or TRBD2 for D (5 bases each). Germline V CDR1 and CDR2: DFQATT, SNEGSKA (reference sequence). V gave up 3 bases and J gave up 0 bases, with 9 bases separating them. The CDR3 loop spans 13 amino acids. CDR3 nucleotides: TGCAGTGCTAGGCCCGGGACCTCCTACGAGCAGTACTTC. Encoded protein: CSARPGTSYEQYF.

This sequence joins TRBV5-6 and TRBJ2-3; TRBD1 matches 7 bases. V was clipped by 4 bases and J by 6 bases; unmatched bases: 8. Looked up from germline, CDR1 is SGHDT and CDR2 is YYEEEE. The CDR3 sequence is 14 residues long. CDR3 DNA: TGTGCCAGCAGCCCCCGGGACAGACCCGATACGCAGTATTTT. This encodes CASSPRDRPDTQYF.

CDR3 sequence: CASRKTGAEQYF. CDR3 coding DNA: TGCGCCAGCAGGAAGACAGGGGCCGAGCAGTACTTC. The chain uses TRBV5-1 and TRBJ2-1; 8 nucleotides line up with TRBD1. The J call may be wrong; the DNA end is better matched by TRBJ2-7. CDR3 length: 12 amino acids. Germline CDR1 and CDR2: SGHRS and YFSETQ.

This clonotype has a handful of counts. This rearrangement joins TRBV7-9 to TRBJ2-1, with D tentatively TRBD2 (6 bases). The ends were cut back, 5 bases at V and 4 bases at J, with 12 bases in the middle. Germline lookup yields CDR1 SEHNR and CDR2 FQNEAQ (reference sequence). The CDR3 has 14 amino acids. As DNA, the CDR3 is TGTGCCAGCAGCCACCGGGGGAGGTACAATGAGCAGTTCTTC. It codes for CASSHRGRYNEQFF.

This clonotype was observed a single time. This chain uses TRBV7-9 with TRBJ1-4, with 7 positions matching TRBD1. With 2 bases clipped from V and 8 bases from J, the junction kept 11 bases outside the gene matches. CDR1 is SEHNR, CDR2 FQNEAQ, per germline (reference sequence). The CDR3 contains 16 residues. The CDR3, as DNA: TGTGCCAGCAGCTTAATAATCGCAGGGGGTCGGGAAAAACTGTTTTTT. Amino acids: CASSLIIAGGREKLFF.

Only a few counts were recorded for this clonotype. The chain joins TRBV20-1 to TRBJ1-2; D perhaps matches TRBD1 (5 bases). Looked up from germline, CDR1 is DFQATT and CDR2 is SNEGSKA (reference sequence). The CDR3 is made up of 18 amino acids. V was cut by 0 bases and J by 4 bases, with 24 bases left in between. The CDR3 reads CSARDLTPGRLGPYGYTF. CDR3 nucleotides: TGCAGTGCTAGAGATCTCACCCCGGGACGTCTAGGGCCCTATGGCTACACCTTC.

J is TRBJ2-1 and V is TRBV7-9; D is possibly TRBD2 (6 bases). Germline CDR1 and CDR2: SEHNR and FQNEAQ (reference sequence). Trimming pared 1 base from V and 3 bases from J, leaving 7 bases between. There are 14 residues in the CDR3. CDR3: CASSLGDFYNEQFF. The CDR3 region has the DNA TGTGCCAGCAGCTTAGGGGACTTCTACAATGAGCAGTTCTTC.

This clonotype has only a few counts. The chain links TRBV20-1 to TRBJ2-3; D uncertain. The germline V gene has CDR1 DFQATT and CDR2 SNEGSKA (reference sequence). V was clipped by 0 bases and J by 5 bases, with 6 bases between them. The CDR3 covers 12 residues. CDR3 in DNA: TGCAGTGCTAGAGACCCGGGAGATACGCAGTATTTT. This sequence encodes CSARDPGDTQYF.

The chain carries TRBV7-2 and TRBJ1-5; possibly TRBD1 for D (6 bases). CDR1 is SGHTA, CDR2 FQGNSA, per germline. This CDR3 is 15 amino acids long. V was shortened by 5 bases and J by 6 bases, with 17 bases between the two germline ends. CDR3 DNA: TGTGCCAGCAGCCGGGGACATGCGGAGTCTCAGCCCCAGCATTTT. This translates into CASSRGHAESQPQHF.

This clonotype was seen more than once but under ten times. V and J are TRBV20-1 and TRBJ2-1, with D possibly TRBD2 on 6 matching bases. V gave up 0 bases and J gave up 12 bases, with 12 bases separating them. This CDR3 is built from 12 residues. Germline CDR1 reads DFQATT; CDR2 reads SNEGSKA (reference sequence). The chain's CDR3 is CSARDAGGTQFF. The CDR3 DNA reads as TGCAGTGCTAGAGATGCCGGCGGGACGCAGTTCTTC.

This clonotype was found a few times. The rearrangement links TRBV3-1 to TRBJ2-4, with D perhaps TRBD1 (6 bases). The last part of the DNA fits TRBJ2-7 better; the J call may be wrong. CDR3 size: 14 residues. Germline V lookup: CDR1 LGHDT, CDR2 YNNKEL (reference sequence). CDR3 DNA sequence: TGTGCCAGCAGGCTACTTCCAGGGGCGACCGAGCAGTACTTC. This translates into CASRLLPGATEQYF.